These T cell receptor beta chains were read from a single sample in a study of molecular identifiers for immune sequencing clone quantification. One entry per CDR3 protein results from TCRdb running MiXCR on the PCR reads. This sample carries more than 550,000 distinct CDR3 sequences, roughly 25% of them seen once, and the ten largest clones take 0.6% to 0.9%. Sequencing input: naive CD8+ T cells from blood, with Jurkat cell RNA spiked in. The receptors stem from a human donor in good health. Some libraries in this study had Jurkat cell RNA spiked in. CDR3s include the opening cysteine and the closing phenylalanine or tryptophan. A D gene is named only where the DNA matches it firmly. Clone size appears in some rows only: once, few, many, or a class for an expanded clone.

D gene | CDR3 length | J gene | V gene | clone size | CDR3 protein | CDR3 DNA
TRBD2 | 17 | TRBJ2-1 | TRBV30 | few | CAWGPPRGRGGDNEQFF | TGTGCCTGGGGTCCCCCGCGCGGACGGGGGGGTGACAATGAGCAGTTCTTC
. | 12 | TRBJ2-7 | TRBV9 | . | CASSAAAPEQYF | TGTGCCAGCAGCGCGGCCGCTCCCGAGCAGTACTTC
. | 13 | TRBJ1-1 | TRBV9 | . | CASSVVGTTEAFF | TGTGCCAGCAGCGTAGTGGGGACCACTGAAGCTTTCTTT
. | 20 | TRBJ1-5 | TRBV27 | few | CASSPIQRTRGGFGNQPQHF | TGTGCCAGCAGCCCGATTCAGCGGACGCGGGGGGGGTTTGGCAATCAGCCCCAGCATTTT
. | 15 | TRBJ1-5 | TRBV18 | once | CASSINGDSDQPQHF | TGTGCCAGCTCAATCAACGGGGATAGCGATCAGCCCCAGCATTTT
. | 15 | TRBJ2-5 | TRBV6-8 | few | CASSPPVLKGETQYF | TGTGCCAGCAGCCCCCCGGTCCTAAAGGGAGAGACCCAGTACTTC
. | 17 | TRBJ2-1 | TRBV6-1 | few | CASSGQVWGQTYNEQFF | TGTGCCAGCAGTGGACAGGTATGGGGGCAAACCTACAATGAGCAGTTCTTC
. | 14 | TRBJ2-7 | TRBV3-1 | . | CASSPIRTAYEQYF | TGTGCCAGCAGCCCCATAAGGACAGCCTACGAGCAGTACTTC
. | 16 | TRBJ2-5 | TRBV20-1 | few | CSARVRGAPYQETQYF | TGCAGTGCTAGAGTTAGGGGTGCCCCGTACCAAGAGACCCAGTACTTC
. | 13 | TRBJ2-1 | TRBV4-2 | . | CASSPRLDSEQFF | TGTGCCAGCAGCCCCCGACTAGACAGTGAGCAGTTCTTC
. | 13 | TRBJ1-4 | TRBV7-2 | . | CASKGLKNEKLFF | TGTGCCAGCAAGGGACTAAAAAATGAAAAACTGTTTTTT
. | 13 | TRBJ2-5 | TRBV7-9 | . | CASSLVRGETQYF | TGTGCCAGCAGCTTAGTTCGGGGGGAGACCCAGTACTTC
. | 12 | TRBJ2-7 | TRBV6-2/TRBV6-3 | many | CASSYFGYEQYF | TGTGCCAGCAGTTACTTCGGGTACGAGCAGTACTTC
TRBD2 | 16 | TRBJ2-3 | TRBV7-2 | many | CASSHTSGGRTDTQYF | TGTGCCAGCAGCCATACTAGCGGGGGCCGCACAGATACGCAGTATTTT
. | 14 | TRBJ2-3 | TRBV28 | many | CASSSSDGEDTQYF | TGTGCCAGCAGCTCTAGCGACGGGGAAGATACGCAGTATTTT
. | 15 | TRBJ2-1 | TRBV28 | few | CASTLGVSSYNEQFF | TGTGCCAGCACACTCGGAGTTAGCTCCTACAATGAGCAGTTCTTC
. | 13 | TRBJ2-7 | TRBV20-1 | few | CSAKGTESYEQYF | TGCAGTGCTAAAGGAACTGAGTCCTACGAGCAGTACTTC
TRBD2 | 12 | TRBJ2-5 | TRBV27 | . | CASMGEGETQYF | TGTGCCAGCATGGGGGAGGGGGAGACCCAGTACTTC
. | 16 | TRBJ2-1 | TRBV11-2 | many | CASSLGSWSSYNEQFF | TGTGCCAGCAGCTTAGGTAGCTGGAGCTCCTACAATGAGCAGTTCTTC
. | 18 | TRBJ1-5 | TRBV3-1 | . | CASSQDRPDGYSNQPQHF | TGTGCCAGCAGCCAAGATCGCCCAGATGGGTATAGCAATCAGCCCCAGCATTTT
. | 14 | TRBJ1-5 | TRBV4-1 | once | CARSQARGGQPQHF | TGCGCCCGCAGCCAAGCCAGGGGAGGTCAGCCCCAGCATTTT
. | 18 | TRBJ1-4 | TRBV7-6 | few | CASSLERVGDATNEKLFF | TGTGCCAGCAGCTTAGAAAGGGTGGGGGATGCAACTAATGAAAAACTGTTTTTT
. | 14 | TRBJ2-1 | TRBV11-2 | . | CASSFFGAYNEQFF | TGTGCCAGCAGCTTTTTTGGGGCATACAATGAGCAGTTCTTC
. | 15 | TRBJ1-2 | TRBV11-2 | . | CASSSPGQDNYGYTF | TGTGCCAGCAGCTCACCGGGACAAGATAACTATGGCTACACCTTC